This record looks at one T cell receptor (beta chain) sequence and its context. Per the authors' pipeline: Amplification of reference gene primers was used by the study to estimate nucleated cell counts. Sequenced by immunoSEQ multiplex PCR; TCRdb stores in-frame clones only, minus some. The V and J calls and the clone size are those of that table, but D and trimming were determined from the DNA. The sample holds about 120,000 clones, over 75% seen once. These data come from a study of blood T cell repertoires in COVID-19. Study-level background: Samples of COVID-19 (acute and convalescent) were obtained from the United States, Italy and Spain. T cells, B-cell-depleted T cells, or PBMCs provided the cDNA or gDNA that served as material.

This CDR3 contains 14 residues. The junction had 6 bases not matched to a gene; V was cut back by 4 bases and J by 3 bases. CDR1 and CDR2 (germline): SGHAT, FQNNGV. The V call is TRBV11-2, the J call TRBJ2-7; 7 bases are a match to TRBD1. Material for sequencing was peripheral blood. This sequence originates from a human donor with active COVID-19. The donor label of this sample is uncertain. CDR3 in amino acids: CASSSSGTVYEQYF. The CDR3 coding sequence is TGTGCCAGCAGCTCCTCCGGGACAGTCTACGAGCAGTACTTC. Variable domain in full (rest from reference TRBV11-2 and TRBJ2-7): EAGVAQSPRYKIIEKRQSVAFWCNPISGHATLYWYQQILGQGPKLLIQFQNNGVVDDSQLPKDRFSAERLKGVDSTLKIQPAKLEDSAVYLCASSSSGTVYEQYFGPGTRLTVT.